This T cell receptor (beta chain) derives from a study of Ad26.COV2.S vaccination and SARS-CoV-2 variants (dated by TCRdb to the early 2020s). Turning to the overall study: Donors in the vaccine arm were drawn from COV1001, a multicentre, randomized, double-blind, placebo-controlled phase I-IIa trial testing Ad26.COV2.S in healthy adults. Ad26.COV2.S was administered intramuscularly at a dose of 5x10^10 or 1x10^11 viral particles, either as one shot or as two shots given 56 days apart. TCRbeta repertoire sequencing was used to assess the specificity and breadth of SARS-CoV-2-reactive T cell receptors after Ad26.COV2.S vaccination. A total of about 30 samples were included in the TCR-sequenced set, comprising roughly 19 Ad26.COV2.S vaccine recipients, 5 placebo recipients and 8 SARS-CoV-2 convalescent individuals. Trial participants were randomized into five groups of five: low-dose or high-dose Ad26.COV2.S given once or twice, or placebo on both occasions. Throughout the experiments and outcome assessment, investigators stayed blinded to trial group allocation.

Details on this clone: The antigen it binds to is not known. No base quality information exists; no much larger clone differs at one position. The same CDR3 also results from other DNA sequences found in this sample.

What the treatment or condition label conveys for this sample: roughly 20 received Ad26.COV2.S at low or high dose, single or two shots; about 5 received placebo; per-sample allocation not given. For vaccine and placebo recipients, repertoires were sequenced using samples collected on day 63 after the first injection. Between 29 July and 7 August 2020, Cohort 1b enrolled 25 adults aged 18-55 years at one site in Boston, USA. Ad26.COV2.S consisted of a replication-incompetent adenovirus type 26 vector by which a prefusion-stabilized SARS-CoV-2 spike protein from the original Wuhan strain was expressed. The CDR3 sequence holds 14 residues, the cysteine and phenylalanine included. Just the 42-base CDR3 DNA is kept, in frame starting at base 1. The germline V gene sets CDR1 to SGHTA and CDR2 to FQGNSA. V is shortened by 1 base, J by 5 bases, and the region joining them spans 11 bases. General study outcomes and caveats: Higher spike-specific TCR breadth was observed in Ad26.COV2.S recipients than in placebo recipients (P = 0.0014). The study lacked the statistical power to compare responses across vaccine doses or regimens. After vaccination, substantial breadth of spike-specific CD8+ and CD4+ T cell responses was reported. Non-spike TCR breadth was comparable between vaccine and placebo recipients, consistent with the vaccine containing only spike. According to the authors, total T cell responses may have been underestimated by the TCR breadth and depth analyses.

The immunoSEQ Assay was used to sequence TCRbeta CDR3 regions. After extraction, genomic DNA underwent amplification by bias-controlled multiplex PCR, followed by high-throughput sequencing. The authors' pipeline ran thus. To quantify the absolute abundance of every unique TCRbeta CDR3 region, sequences were collapsed and filtered. T cell fraction was estimated by normalizing TCRbeta template counts to usable DNA, with usable DNA measured through amplification of reference genes found in all nucleated cells. Repertoire TCRs were annotated as SARS-CoV-2-specific by exact matching of V gene, CDR3 amino acid sequence and J gene to a known reactive TCR set. The reference SARS-CoV-2 TCR set was obtained from MIRA and was filtered for enrichment in COVID-19-positive ImmuneCODE repertoires, whereby public or cross-reactive TCRs were removed. Using the MIRA antigens, annotated TCRs were further analysed by specific ORF or by position within an ORF. Breadth was defined as the number of annotated unique rearrangements divided by the total number of unique productive rearrangements, and depth was defined as the summed frequency of the annotated unique rearrangements. TCR breadth was compared between groups using two-sided Wilcoxon rank-sum tests. TCRdb limited this immuneACCESS table to in-frame rearrangements with V and J called. A share of clones is missing; checked studies link under half to unresolved V genes, and the rest is unexplained. Clone size and V and J calls were adopted from that table, with D and trimming inferred from the DNA. The sample data list 300,000 to 350,000 clones, and 86% of these were observed just once. 1.5% to 2% of the sample comes from the top ten.

This material consisted of peripheral blood, taken in a trial of Ad26.COV2.S vaccine versus placebo. The chain couples TRBV7-2 to TRBJ2-5; the D gene remains uncertain. The receptor's source is a person aged 18-60 years who received the Ad26.COV2.S COVID-19 vaccine or a placebo. The nucleotide sequence is given as TGTGCCAGCAGCTTAGTCGCAGGAAAGGAGACCCAGTACTTC. Its protein product is CASSLVAGKETQYF.